This T cell receptor beta chain originates from a study of CD8 T cells in Susac syndrome. The CDR3 length is 14 residues. Trimming took 3 bases from V and 7 from J, leaving 19 bases between them. Germline assignment: CDR1 GTSNPN and CDR2 SVGIG (reference sequence). With random hexamers, reverse transcription was performed on about 0.5 to 1 ug of RNA. TCR beta CDR3 was amplified by immunoSEQ covering 54 Vbeta and 13 Jbeta. TCRdb called the immunoSEQ multiplex PCR reads again in MiXCR, with one record for every CDR3 protein. Here the sample spans fewer than 200,000 distinct CDR3 sequences, approximately 94% being singletons. Peripheral blood CD8+ and CD4+ T cells were profiled by TCR beta sequencing. The controls, all healthy donors, were matched for age and sex.

The sample was CD4+ T cells from PBMCs. This rearrangement joins TRBV30 to TRBJ2-7; possible D gene TRBD2, 6 bases. The clonotype comes from a human donor in good health. CDR3 in DNA: TGTGCCTGGAGGGTTTTAGGCGGGGCTGGTGAGCAGTACTTC. Encoded protein: CAWRVLGGAGEQYF.